This T cell receptor (beta chain) was captured in a study of OX40 agonist ivuxolimab in advanced cancers. In the study overall: The costimulatory receptor OX40 (CD134) was targeted by ivuxolimab, a fully human IgG2 agonistic monoclonal antibody. Intravenous ivuxolimab was administered to patients every 2 weeks at six dose levels: 0.01, 0.1, 0.3, 1.5, 3 and 10 mg/kg. Prior anti-PD-1, anti-PD-L1 or anti-CTLA-4 therapy was permitted, and checkpoint inhibitors had been received by around 39% of dose-escalation patients. Partial responses were achieved by three dose-escalation patients, of whom one had hepatocellular carcinoma and two had cutaneous melanoma. A male proportion of roughly 80% and a mean age of approximately 55 years, ranging from 23 to 79, were recorded for the dose-escalation cohort. The paper describes the monotherapy dose-escalation part (N of about 50 patients) of the phase I trial of ivuxolimab. The point of sequencing TCRbeta in the periphery was to test whether ivuxolimab changed TCR sequence diversity and drove clonal T-cell expansion. Of the roughly 54 patients in dose escalation, 19 had hepatocellular carcinoma, some 15 had melanoma, 9 had renal cell carcinoma and 9 had head and neck cancer.

V is pared back by 3 bases and J by 8 bases, with 18 bases lying between the germline termini. The germline V gene provides CDR1 SGDLS and CDR2 YYNGEE. Taken from cysteine to phenylalanine, the CDR3 has 15 residues. Just CDR3 DNA is preserved here, 45 bases in frame from base 1. The trial excluded patients who had a history of autoimmune disease or were on systemic immunosuppression. Peripheral blood for TCR sequencing was drawn from every dose cohort at baseline, at cycle 4 day 1 and at cycle 7 day 1. Samples were obtained from an open-label, multicenter, first-in-human phase I dose-escalation trial of ivuxolimab. Adults with locally advanced or metastatic melanoma, renal cell, hepatocellular, or head and neck squamous cell carcinoma were enrolled in the trial. Before TCR sequencing, CD4+ T cells and CD8+ T cells from peripheral blood were sorted into separate populations. Genomic DNA was isolated from the sorted cells so that the TCRbeta CDR3 region could be sequenced. The immunoSEQ Assay was used to sequence the TCRbeta CDR3 regions. TCRdb took this table from immuneACCESS and kept in-frame rearrangements with V and J called. Such tables lack part of the clones; where checked against another copy, unresolved V genes explain under half of the gap, and the rest is unexplained. The sample includes around 69,000 clones, with about 86% observed a single time. Together, the top ten hold around 3% of the sample.

Summary of the overall study and its limitations: Which antigens the clonally expanded peripheral T cells were specific for was not determined. In the 0.1-3.0 mg/kg groups, partial responders were among the patients with the lowest normalized peripheral clonal expansion, particularly in CD8+ T cells. After ivuxolimab, more expanded clones were found on average in CD8+ T cells than in CD4+ T cells. Low levels of normalized T-cell clonal expansion were also seen in some patients who did not respond. At doses of 0.1 to 3.0 mg/kg, clonal expansion of both CD4+ and CD8+ T cells in blood was seen between baseline and week 6.

About this clone itself: No antigen is known for it. No much larger clonotype is one base removed from it; base qualities were not supplied.

The sample in question was CD4+ or CD8+ T cells sorted from blood, obtained in a trial of the OX40 agonist ivuxolimab. The sequence links TRBV9 to TRBJ2-1, and TRBD2 may be the D gene, going by 5 matching bases. This clonotype was obtained from an adult with an advanced solid tumor such as melanoma, head and neck, liver or kidney cancer. The DNA reads as follows: TGTGCCAGCAGCGGCTCCGGGCCCGCGAGGGATGAGCAGTTCTTC. The translation is CASSGSGPARDEQFF.